This T cell receptor (beta chain) is drawn from a study of T-cell memory formation after mild COVID-19 (dated by TCRdb to 2020 to 2023). Looking at the study overall: TCR sequence clusters from the two donors were largely donor specific. Longitudinal TCRalpha and TCRbeta repertoire sequencing tracked T-cell clones expanding and contracting after mild COVID-19 in a couple of donors. Two young, previously healthy adult volunteers made up the cohort, one male and one female. Broader findings and caveats from the paper: Some responding clones were found in pre-infection memory, which suggests that pre-existing cross-reactive memory T cells took part in the SARS-CoV-2 response. Contracting CD4+ clones were found mainly in CM and EM memory subsets, while CD8+ clones were enriched in EMRA. Clones that contracted from day 15 to 85 showed balanced CD4/CD8 phenotypes, whereas a second wave of clones that expanded from day 15 to 37 leaned towards CD4+. The study included only two mild cases, and larger cohorts that include severe cases with pre-infection samples were judged to be necessary. Whether the second-wave clones peaking on day 37 were SARS-CoV-2 specific was not confirmed.

As regards this clonotype: No cognate antigen has been identified for it. The input lacks base qualities; no much larger clone sits a single base away.

The CDR3, from cysteine to phenylalanine, totals 14 residues. The sequence is cut down to CDR3 DNA, 42 bases in frame from base 1. CDR1 and CDR2 were assigned from the germline V gene as SNHLY and FYNNEI. V gives up 4 bases and J gives up 0 bases, and the segment between their germline ends measures 8 bases. Ficoll-Paque density gradient centrifugation was used to isolate PBMCs. Sequencing took place on an Illumina NovaSeq 6000. cDNA libraries for TCRalpha and TCRbeta were prepared by 5'RACE using constant-segment primers, with sample barcodes and unique molecular identifiers added. Trizol reagent was used to extract RNA from every sample. The libraries were amplified in two PCR steps, and the second step added a second sample barcode and Illumina TruSeq adapters. Libraries were sequenced on an Illumina NovaSeq with 2 x 150 bp paired-end reads. From the authors' description of their analysis: With migec v1.2.7, reads were demultiplexed and then collapsed into UMI-guided consensus sequences. With mixcr v2.1.11, UMI consensuses were aligned to TRA and TRB V and J templates and assembled into clonotypes. Clonotypes were classified as expanded or contracted when called significant by both edgeR and NoisET, with noise models trained on biological replicates. For edgeR calls, the thresholds were a false discovery rate-adjusted p below 0.01 and a log2 fold-change of 1. As an exploratory analysis of dynamics, max-normalized trajectories of the 1000 most abundant clonotypes were examined with PCA combined with hierarchical clustering. Each responding clone was given a CD4 or CD8 phenotype based on the CD4+ and CD8+ repertoires, which had been sequenced separately. The public reads were run again by TCRdb, first through fastp at Q25 and then through MiXCR, and only productive beta chains were kept. Rows with one shared CDR3 protein collapse into an entry with the most common genes and DNA. TCRdb, not the original authors, processed these V and J calls. This sample lists over 55,000 distinct CDR3 sequences; more than 8% were detected once. The ten largest clones take up roughly 1.2% of the sample.

The V gene is TRBV2 and the J gene is TRBJ2-3, with the D segment possibly TRBD1 or TRBD2, each aligning over 6 bases. The sequencing input was PBMCs or a T cell subset sorted from them (not recorded which). The clonotype originates from a man aged 18 to 29 who had mild COVID-19 (a few samples of this study predate the infection). The sample titles of this study are shuffled in the database, so cell type and time point are left out; the donor was told from shared clones. The sequenced DNA: TGTGCCAGCAGTGGAGGGGGGAGCACAGATACGCAGTATTTT. It translates as CASSGGGSTDTQYF.